This T cell receptor beta chain was retrieved from a study of shared clonotypes between healthy human individuals. On the study more broadly: The people who gave samples were a couple of women and three men aged 18 to 49.

This CDR3 comprises 13 residues. Germline CDR1 reads SNHLY; CDR2 reads FYNNEI. Trimming left V 1 base short and J 5 bases short, with 6 bases between. A CD45RA-negative memory subset and a CD45RA+ naive subset were separated from the CD4+ cells. Repertoires were generated with immunoSEQ multiplex PCR, while TCRdb's copy carries only in-frame clones and drops some. This sample has about 640,000 clones; approximately 75% occur once, and the top ten carry approximately 1.8%. Study-level results: Clonotype sharing among the donors was expected to vary with sequencing depth.

Concerning this clone: Its antigen is not identified.

The source material was memory CD4+ T cells sorted from blood. Sample subset: CD45RA-negative fraction. The V gene is TRBV2, the J gene TRBJ2-1; D uncertain. The source is a woman between 25 and 40 years old in good health. The CDR3 region has the DNA TGTGCCAGCAGTGAAGAGCGCCACAATGAGCAGTTCTTC. It translates to CASSEERHNEQFF.